The T cell receptor (beta chain) described here comes from a study of blood T cell repertoires in COVID-19. Sequenced by immunoSEQ multiplex PCR; TCRdb stores in-frame clones only, minus some. The table shows under 450,000 clones, with approximately 90% occurring only once. Trimming cost V 2 bases and J 2 bases, with 11 bases left between them. From germline, CDR1 is SGDLS and CDR2 YYNGEE. The length of the CDR3 is 14 residues. The source of this sequence is a woman aged 45-65 years with COVID-19, enrolled during active disease. The rearrangement joins TRBV9 to TRBJ2-7, with D possibly matching TRBD2 (6 bases). The material sequenced was peripheral blood. The CDR3 coding sequence is TGTGCCAGCAGCGTGACGGAGGGCCCCTACGAGCAGTACTTC. Protein sequence: CASSVTEGPYEQYF. Looking up the rest from reference TRBV9 and TRBJ2-7 gives the full variable domain: DSGVTQTPKHLITATGQRVTLRCSPRSGDLSVYWYQQSLDQGLQFLIQYYNGEERAKGNILERFSAQQFPDLHSELNLSSLELGDSALYFCASSVTEGPYEQYFGPGTRLTVT.